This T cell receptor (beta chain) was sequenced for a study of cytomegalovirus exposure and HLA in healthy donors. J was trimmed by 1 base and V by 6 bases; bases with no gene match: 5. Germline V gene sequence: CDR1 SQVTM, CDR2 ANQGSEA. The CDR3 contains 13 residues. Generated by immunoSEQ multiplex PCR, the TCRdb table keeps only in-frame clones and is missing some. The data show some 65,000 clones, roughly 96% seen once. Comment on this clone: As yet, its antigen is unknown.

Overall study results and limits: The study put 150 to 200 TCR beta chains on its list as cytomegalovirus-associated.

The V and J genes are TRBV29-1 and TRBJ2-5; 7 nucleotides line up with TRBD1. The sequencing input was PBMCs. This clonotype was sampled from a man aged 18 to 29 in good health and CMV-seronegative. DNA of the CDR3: TGCAGCGTAACAGGGGCGACCCAAGAGACCCAGTACTTC. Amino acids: CSVTGATQETQYF. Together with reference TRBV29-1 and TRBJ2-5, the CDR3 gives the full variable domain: SAVISQKPSRDICQRGTSLTIQCQVDSQVTMMFWYRQQPGQSLTLIATANQGSEATYESGFVIDKFPISRPNLTFSTLTVSNMSPEDSSIYLCSVTGATQETQYFGPGTRLLVL.